These 10 T cell receptor beta chains were sequenced from one sample in a study. MiXCR, applied by TCRdb to the 5' RACE reads, yields one record per CDR3 protein. The table lists about 32,000 distinct CDR3 sequences, 25% to 30% of them singletons. Treg sorting used a CD4+CD25+CD127-/low gate. Material: tumor-infiltrating Tregs sorted from the breast tumor. These receptors were taken from a female donor with breast cancer.

This clonotype has only a few counts. V gene TRBV20-1 combines with J gene TRBJ1-1, with D unclear. The germline V gene encodes CDR1 DFQATT and CDR2 SNEGSKA (reference sequence). This CDR3 is built from 15 residues. V lost 2 bases to trimming and J lost 3 bases, with 16 bases between them. The DNA for the CDR3 is TGCAGTGCTAGACATGAGGACCTCTCGGACACTGAAGCTTTCTTT. The encoded protein is CSARHEDLSDTEAFF.

This clonotype is termed medium-sized. Because the CDR3's place on the DNA is in doubt, the DNA is left out and the CDR3 is given as listed by TCRdb. The chain links TRBV12-3 or TRBV12-4 to TRBJ2-2. Counting both end residues, the CDR3 totals 12 amino acids. Here the CDR3 reads CASSFGNGELFF.

As for this clonotype: Possible read error: a much larger clone is one base away. The chain carries TRBV9 and TRBJ1-1; D gene uncertain. Germline V gene sequence: CDR1 SGDLS, CDR2 YYNGEE. The CDR3 is made up of 12 amino acids. CDR3 sequence (DNA): TGTGCCAACAGCGTGGGGAACACTGAAGCTTTCTTT. Its protein product is CANSVGNTEAFF.

With respect to this clonotype: One end of the junction varies from germline; a read error may be responsible. The chain joins TRBV11-3 to TRBJ2-1; possible D gene TRBD1, 6 bases. Germline CDR1 reads SGHNT; CDR2 reads YENEEA. CDR3 length: 15 amino acids. The CDR3 bases are TGTGCCAGCAGCCCACGGACAGACGGCTACAGTGAGCAGTTCTTC. This encodes CASSPRTDGYSEQFF.

On this clonotype: This sequence may be a read error, since a much larger clone differs from it by one base. This chain connects TRBV7-6 to TRBJ2-3; D gene ambiguous. From germline, CDR1 is SGHVS and CDR2 FNYEAQ. This CDR3 has 15 residues. The CDR3 region is CAGSLGVRSTDTQYF. In DNA, the CDR3 is TGTGCCGGCAGCTTAGGAGTGAGGAGCACAGATACGCAGTATTTT.

To note about this clonotype: One base away lies a much larger clone, so this may be a sequencing read error. J is TRBJ2-7 and V is TRBV24-1, with 7 bases that match TRBD2. The CDR3 spans 14 residues. The germline CDR1 and CDR2 sequences are KGHDR and SFDVKD. The CDR3 here is CAASDLTSAGEQYF. Written as DNA, the CDR3 is TGTGCCGCCAGTGACCTTACTAGCGCCGGGGAGCAGTACTTC.

As regards this clonotype: This may be a read error, as it is one base from a much larger clone. The gene calls are TRBV20-1 and TRBJ2-1; 9 nucleotides line up with TRBD2. This CDR3 comprises 13 residues. V shed 5 bases and J 14 bases; nucleotides not matched to a gene: 13. Germline CDR1 is DFQATT and CDR2 is SNEGSKA (reference sequence). CDR3 in DNA: TGCAGTGCTGAAGGCGGGAGGGGAAAGGATGAGTTCTTC. The encoded protein is CSAEGGRGKDEFF.

This clonotype was seen a few times. V is TRBV13 and J is TRBJ2-7; 10 bases agree with TRBD2. The germline CDR1 and CDR2 sequences are PRHDT and FYEKMQ (reference sequence). The ends lost 5 bases at V and 0 bases at J; junction bases unmatched: 7. The CDR3 totals 16 residues. As DNA, the CDR3 is TGTGCCAGCAGCCCAGATAGCGGGAGGTTCTCCTACGAGCAGTACTTC. It codes for CASSPDSGRFSYEQYF. The full variable domain, with the rest looked up from reference TRBV13 and TRBJ2-7, is AAGVIQSPRHLIKEKRETATLKCYPIPRHDTVYWYQQGPGQDPQFLISFYEKMQSDKGSIPDRFSAQQFSDYHSELNMSSLELGDSALYFCASSPDSGRFSYEQYFGPGTRLTVT.

The J gene is TRBJ1-1, the V gene TRBV4-1; TRBD1 might be the D (6 bases). The length of the CDR3 is 15 residues. The V gene lost 0 bases and the J gene lost 6 bases, with 14 bases spanning the gap. CDR1 and CDR2 (germline): MGHRA, YSYEKL. The chain's CDR3 is CASSQDRGCCAEAFF. The CDR3 nucleotides are TGCGCCAGCAGCCAAGACAGGGGATGTTGCGCTGAAGCTTTCTTT.

The V and J genes are TRBV18 and TRBJ2-5; D is unclear. The CDR3 sequence is 14 residues long. Germline V gene sequence: CDR1 KGHSH, CDR2 LQKENI. Trimming took off 2 bases at V and 5 bases at J, with 12 bases between the two ends. The chain's CDR3 is CASSPVQARETQYF. The CDR3 nucleotides read TGTGCCAGCTCACCAGTGCAGGCGCGGGAGACCCAGTACTTC. Together with reference TRBV18 and TRBJ2-5, the CDR3 gives the full variable domain: NAGVMQNPRHLVRRRGQEARLRCSPMKGHSHVYWYRQLPEEGLKFMVYLQKENIIDESGMPKERFSAEFPKEGPSILRIQQVVRGDSAAYFCASSPVQARETQYFGPGTRLLVL.